This T cell receptor (beta chain) came from a study of blood T cell repertoires in COVID-19. Study in general: T cells, B-cell-depleted T cells, or PBMCs supplied cDNA or gDNA.

The CDR3 contains 14 residues. Unmatched junction bases numbered 4, after V lost 5 bases and J lost 3 bases. Germline V gives CDR1 MGHDK, CDR2 SYGVNS. Under the authors' procedure: Researchers report that nucleated cell counts were estimated from reference gene primer amplification. Sequencing used immunoSEQ multiplex PCR; TCRdb keeps in-frame clones, though not all of them. D and trimming were read from the DNA, whereas the V and J calls and clone size are those reported in that table. In the table there are some 15,000 clones, more than 80% of which are singletons. This clonotype was obtained from a man aged 45-65 years with active COVID-19. The chain joins TRBV25-1 to TRBJ1-5; 7 nucleotides line up with TRBD1. The sample taken for sequencing was peripheral blood. The CDR3 coding sequence is TGTGCCAGCAGTCAGACAGGGCACAATCAGCCCCAGCATTTT. Residues: CASSQTGHNQPQHF.